What follows are 8 T cell receptor beta chains derived from one specimen sequenced in a study of beta chain features in type 1 diabetes. The sequenced template was cDNA made from the entire isolated RNA. Measured with immunoSEQ multiplex PCR; TCRdb has only the in-frame clones, and not every one. In the table there are about 700,000 clones, under 15% of which are singletons. Notes on the study in general: Within each of all four CD4+ subsets, Type 1 diabetes patients had TCRB CDR3s that were moderately but significantly shorter.

No cognate antigen is known for these TCRs. Sequences were obtained from naive CD4+ T cells from blood. Receptor source: a man aged 18 to 30 with type 1 diabetes.

This clone was seen a few times. V and J are TRBV14 and TRBJ1-1, with D possibly being TRBD1 (6 bases). CDR1 and CDR2 from the germline V gene are SGHDN and FVKESK. This CDR3 has 13 amino acids. The V end lost 6 bases, the J end lost 6 bases, and 14 bases lay between the germline ends. The CDR3 nucleotides read TGTGCCAGCAGTCGTACGGGGGGGCCTGAAGCTTTCTTT. Amino acid sequence: CASSRTGGPEAFF.

In its sample, this clone was seen a few times. The chain recombines TRBV30 with TRBJ2-3; D may match TRBD1 or TRBD2 (6 bases each). There are 14 residues in the CDR3. V lost 3 bases to trimming and J lost 3 bases, with 13 bases between them. CDR1 is GTSNPN, CDR2 SVGIG, per germline (reference sequence). The CDR3 loop reads CAWSMGGRTDTQYF. The CDR3 DNA follows: TGTGCCTGGAGCATGGGGGGCCGGACAGATACGCAGTATTTT.

This chain uses TRBV4-1 with TRBJ2-6; 8 bases fit TRBD2. The length of the CDR3 is 18 residues. CDR1 is MGHRA, CDR2 YSYEKL, per germline. Trimming cost V 3 bases and J 0 bases; bases outside gene matches: 7. The CDR3 DNA is TGCGCCAGCAGCCAGGCCCAGAGCGGGAGCTCTGGGGCCAACGTCCTGACTTTC. Translated: CASSQAQSGSSGANVLTF.

The sample holds a few counts of this clone. The V gene is TRBV6-1, the J gene TRBJ1-2; the D is unclear. The ends were cut back, 6 bases at V and 2 bases at J, with 10 bases in the middle. CDR1 and CDR2 (germline): MNHNS, SASEGT. The CDR3 extends over 13 amino acids. The CDR3 is CASSPTPNYGYTF. The CDR3 bases are TGTGCCAGCAGCCCCACACCGAACTATGGCTACACCTTC.

The chain carries TRBV29-1 and TRBJ1-4, with 7 bases matching TRBD1. The CDR3 consists of 14 residues. Germline V gene data show CDR1 as SQVTM and CDR2 as ANQGSEA. V shed 3 bases, J shed 8 bases, and the junction held 9 bases outside the gene matches. The CDR3 reads CSVDCVTGWEKLFF. The CDR3 DNA is TGCAGCGTTGACTGTGTGACAGGGTGGGAAAAACTGTTTTTT.

This clone was counted a few times. This chain uses TRBV2 with TRBJ2-1; 7 nucleotides match TRBD1. This CDR3 comprises 14 residues. CDR1 is SNHLY and CDR2 is FYNNEI in the germline V gene. The V gene end was trimmed by 4 bases and the J gene end by 2 bases; junction bases not matched to a gene: 2. This CDR3 reads CASSAGQPYNEQFF. For the CDR3, the DNA is TGTGCCAGCAGTGCGGGACAGCCCTACAATGAGCAGTTCTTC.

A remark on this clone: The sample contains more than one DNA sequence encoding this CDR3. The V call is TRBV30, the J call TRBJ2-3, with D perhaps matching TRBD1 (6 bases). CDR3 length: 15 residues. Per the germline V gene, CDR1 is GTSNPN and CDR2 is SVGIG (reference sequence). Trimming took 0 bases from V and 0 from J, leaving 10 bases between them. This CDR3 is CAWSVQGLSTDTQYF. CDR3 bases: TGTGCCTGGAGTGTACAGGGTTTGAGCACAGATACGCAGTATTTT.

This clone was counted only a few times. With a much larger clone just one base away, this may be a read error. This CDR3 is also generated by other DNA sequences in the sample. The genes are TRBV13 and TRBJ2-5; D not resolved. V dropped 3 bases and J dropped 2 bases, with 1 base sitting between them. The CDR3 spans 11 residues. Germline V gene lookup returns CDR1 PRHDT and CDR2 FYEKMQ (reference sequence). The CDR3 coding sequence is TGTGCCAGCAGCTTTCAAGAGACCCAGTACTTC. Translating gives CASSFQETQYF.